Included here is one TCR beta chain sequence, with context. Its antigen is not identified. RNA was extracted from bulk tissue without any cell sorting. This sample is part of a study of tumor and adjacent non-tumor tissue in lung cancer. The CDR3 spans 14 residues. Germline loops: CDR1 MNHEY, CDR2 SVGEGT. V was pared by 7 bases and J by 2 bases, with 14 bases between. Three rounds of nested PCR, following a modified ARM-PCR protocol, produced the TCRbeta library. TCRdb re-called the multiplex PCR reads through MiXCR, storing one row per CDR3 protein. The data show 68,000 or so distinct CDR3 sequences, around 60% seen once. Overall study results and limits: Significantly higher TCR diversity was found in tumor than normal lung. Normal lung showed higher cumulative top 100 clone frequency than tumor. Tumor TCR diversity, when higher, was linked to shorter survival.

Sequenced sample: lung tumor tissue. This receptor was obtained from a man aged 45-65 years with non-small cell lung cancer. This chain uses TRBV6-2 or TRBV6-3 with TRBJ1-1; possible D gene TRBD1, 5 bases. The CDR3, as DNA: TGTGCCAGCAATCGGGGACGGTTAAACACTGAAGCTTTCTTT. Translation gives CASNRGRLNTEAFF.